Here is one TCR beta chain with its context. The antigen it binds to is not known. No qualities accompany the bases; no much larger clone lies one base away. This specimen's time point label, interpreted: cells obtained before transplantation from donor or recipient. CD3+CD4+ and CD3+CD8+ populations were FACS-sorted from unstimulated pre-transplant donor and recipient cells taken from spleen or lymph nodes. The entry originates in a study of graft-versus-host responses after intestinal transplantation listed by TCRdb under 2021. Turning to the overall study: Multivisceral, liver-intestinal, or isolated intestinal transplants were received by the recipients. Donor T cell macrochimerism was defined as a peak of at least 4% donor T cells among recipient peripheral blood mononuclear cells. Instead of going to the commercial service, samples from a few later patients were sequenced in-house on an Illumina MiSeq and processed with MiXCR. To identify alloreactive clones, pre-transplant mixed lymphocyte reaction products were sequenced and then compared with unstimulated pre-transplant donor and recipient T cells. The cohort enrolled 24 intestinal transplant recipients, one of whom was a retransplant, and a few patients without pretransplant specimens were excluded. After intestinal transplantation, graft-versus-host and host-versus-graft alloreactive T cell clones in the graft, circulation and bone marrow were tracked using bulk TCR-beta CDR3 sequencing. Every recipient was given anti-thymocyte globulin induction, then maintenance tacrolimus and steroids for 3 to 4 years.

Cut back by 9 bases and 2 bases, the V and J ends lie 17 bases apart. CDR1 SNHLY and CDR2 FYNNEI are derived from the germline V gene. The CDR3 sequence holds 14 residues, the cysteine and phenylalanine included. Of all the DNA, just the CDR3 is kept, 42 bases in frame from base 1. General conclusions and limits of the study: The relatively low number and heterogeneity of intestinal transplant patients limited the conclusions. Early after transplant, declines in HvG clones were associated with peak levels of circulating GvH clones. In the allografts of patients with donor T cell macrochimerism, GvH to HvG T cell clonal ratios were high. GvH clones were found in recipient bone marrow, and some of the GvH clones appeared earlier in ileal mucosa or blood, which is consistent with an intestinal mucosal origin.

Libraries came from the immunoSEQ multiplex PCR assay. In most patients, genomic DNA was isolated using the Qiagen DNeasy Blood and Tissue Kit and sent frozen to Adaptive Biotechnologies for TCR sequencing. For most patients, high-throughput TCR-beta CDR3 sequencing of genomic DNA was performed by Adaptive Biotechnologies. On the authors' methods: Adaptive's ImmunoSEQ software supplied the TCR sequencing data for around 19 patients, while MiXCR and VDJtools were used to process three other patients. To correct CD4 versus CD8 sorting errors, any sequence found in both subsets at a frequency ratio below 5:1 was removed. Because the origin of CDR3 nucleotide sequences shared between donor and recipient could not be assigned, those sequences were removed. To be classed as alloreactive, a clone needed at least 2-fold expansion over unstimulated cells and a minimum CFSE-low frequency of 0.002% (template counts) or 0.001% (read counts). Clones were considered mappable if detected in sequenced pre-transplant spleen, lymph node, or MLR CFSE-low populations of the donor or recipient. Cumulative frequency of alloreactive clones was calculated as a percentage of all sequences weighted by copy number. Here the immuneACCESS table is served through TCRdb, limited to in-frame sequences with V and J called. Missing clones are a known gap in these copies; in checked studies unresolved V genes cover under half, and the rest lacks a known reason. V, J and clone size are taken as reported in that table, and D and trimming were inferred from the DNA itself. The sample table lists tens of thousands of clones, 94% of them with a count of one. The ten top clones hold about 0.2% of the sample.

Here the sequenced sample was unstimulated CD4+ T cells sorted from spleen or lymph node cells, taken before transplant. This clonotype was obtained from a human donor who was the organ donor for an intestinal transplant. The chain links TRBV2 with TRBJ2-7; TRBD1 is a possible D gene, resting on 5 matching bases. The CDR3 reads as follows: CASGRGSGAYEQYF. The base sequence is TGTGCCAGTGGAAGGGGTTCTGGGGCCTACGAGCAGTACTTC.